This TCR beta chain was identified in a study of OX40 agonist ivuxolimab in advanced cancers. The wider study: Given to patients was ivuxolimab, an agonistic anti-OX40 (CD134) antibody. The patients received ivuxolimab by intravenous route every 2 weeks at 0.01 to 10 mg/kg. Enrolled patients in dose escalation had cancers that were hepatocellular carcinoma, melanoma, renal cell or head and neck cancer.

Germline CDR1 and CDR2: LGHNA and YSLEER. The CDR3 length is 16 residues. Trimming shortened V by 0 bases and J by 6 bases, and 15 bases separated the two germline ends. General study results and limits: Normalized expansion of T-cell clones was also low for some nonresponders.

The repertoire was sequenced with immunoSEQ multiplex PCR; TCRdb's copy has only in-frame clones and lacks some. The top ten clones hold over 3% of a sample with over 40,000 clones, roughly four fifths of them seen once. A remark on this clone: Its specificity is not known.

The chain has TRBV4-3 and TRBJ2-4; D may correspond to TRBD1 or TRBD2 (5 bases each). The sample here was CD4+ or CD8+ T cells sorted from blood, taken in a trial of the OX40 agonist ivuxolimab. This TCR was sampled from an adult with an advanced solid tumor such as melanoma, head and neck, liver or kidney cancer. CDR3 DNA sequence: TGCGCCAGCAGCCAAGAGGCAAGGGTCGGGGCAAACATTCAGTACTTC. Its protein product is CASSQEARVGANIQYF.